A selection of T cell receptor beta chains follows, all from one sample in a study of cytomegalovirus exposure and HLA in healthy donors. Profiled with immunoSEQ multiplex PCR; TCRdb holds only in-frame clones, not every one. This table has about 130,000 clones, approximately 80% appearing once. Sequencing was carried out using PBMCs. The receptors shown here come from a man aged 25 to 40 in good health and CMV-seronegative. Both conserved end residues are part of each CDR3. Fields, in order: J gene, D gene, V gene, clone size, CDR3 protein, CDR3 DNA. A D gene is named only where the DNA matches it firmly. A clone size is listed for some rows: how often the clone was seen (once, few, many), or a class if it is expanded.

>TRBJ1-4|NA|TRBV5-7|NA
CASSTRTVVEKLFF
TGTGCCAGCAGCACCCGGACAGTGGTCGAAAAACTGTTTTTT
>TRBJ2-7|TRBD2|TRBV20-1|NA
CSARTSYEQYF
TGCAGTGCACGGACTAGCTACGAGCAGTACTTC
>TRBJ1-5|TRBD1|TRBV28|NA
CASSFGTGHNQPQHF
TGTGCCAGCAGCTTTGGGACAGGGCACAATCAGCCCCAGCATTTT
>TRBJ2-1|TRBD1|TRBV19|NA
CASRDRGFGEQFF
TGTGCCAGCCGGGACAGGGGTTTCGGTGAGCAGTTCTTC
>TRBJ2-1|NA|TRBV7-2|NA
CASSPRTGYNEQFF
TGTGCCAGCAGCCCTCGTACCGGTTACAATGAGCAGTTCTTC
>TRBJ2-1|NA|TRBV11-1|NA
CASKAGYPYNEQFF
TGTGCCAGTAAGGCGGGGTACCCCTACAATGAGCAGTTCTTC
>TRBJ2-7|TRBD2|TRBV5-1|few
CASSATSGREEQYF
TGCGCCAGCAGCGCCACTAGCGGGAGAGAGGAGCAGTACTTC
>TRBJ1-1|NA|TRBV27|NA
CASSALGWDTEAFF
TGTGCCAGCAGTGCCTTGGGCTGGGACACTGAAGCTTTCTTT
>TRBJ2-3|TRBD2|TRBV7-2|NA
CASSFSSGVQDTQYF
TGTGCCAGCAGCTTCTCGAGCGGGGTACAAGATACGCAGTATTTT
>TRBJ1-1|NA|TRBV7-9|NA
CASSLAAMNTEAFF
TGTGCCAGCAGCTTAGCCGCGATGAACACTGAAGCTTTCTTT